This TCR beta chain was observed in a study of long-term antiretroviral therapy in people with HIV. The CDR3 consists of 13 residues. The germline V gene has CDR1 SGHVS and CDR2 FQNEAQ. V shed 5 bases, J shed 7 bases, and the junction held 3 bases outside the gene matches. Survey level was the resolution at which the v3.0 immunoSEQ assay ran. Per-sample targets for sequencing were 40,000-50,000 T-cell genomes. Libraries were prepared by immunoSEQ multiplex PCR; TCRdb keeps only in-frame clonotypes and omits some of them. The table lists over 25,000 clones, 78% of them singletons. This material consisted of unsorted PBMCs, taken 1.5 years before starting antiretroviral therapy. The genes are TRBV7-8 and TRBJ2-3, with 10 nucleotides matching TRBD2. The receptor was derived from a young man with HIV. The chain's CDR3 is CASSRTSGHTQYF. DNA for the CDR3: TGTGCCAGCAGCAGGACTAGCGGTCATACGCAGTATTTT.